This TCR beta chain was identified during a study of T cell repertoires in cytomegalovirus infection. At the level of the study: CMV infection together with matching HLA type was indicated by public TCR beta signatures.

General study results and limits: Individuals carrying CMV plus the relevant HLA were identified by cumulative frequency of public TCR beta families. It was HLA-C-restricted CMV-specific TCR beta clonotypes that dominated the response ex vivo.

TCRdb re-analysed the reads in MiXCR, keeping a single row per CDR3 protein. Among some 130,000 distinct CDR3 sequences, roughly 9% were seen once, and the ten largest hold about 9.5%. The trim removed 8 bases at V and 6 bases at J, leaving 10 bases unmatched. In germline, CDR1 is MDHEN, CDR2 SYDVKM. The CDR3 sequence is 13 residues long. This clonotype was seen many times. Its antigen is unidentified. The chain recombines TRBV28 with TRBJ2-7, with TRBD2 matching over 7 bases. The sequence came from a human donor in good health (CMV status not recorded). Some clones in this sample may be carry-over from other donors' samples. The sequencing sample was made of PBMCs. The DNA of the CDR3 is TGTGCCAGCCGCGGGGGTGCTCTCTCCGAGCAGTACTTC. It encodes CASRGGALSEQYF.